The following is a T cell receptor beta chain sequence with its context. The data were obtained in a study of long-term antiretroviral therapy in people with HIV. Version v3.0 of the immunoSEQ assay was performed at survey level. Clones were read by immunoSEQ multiplex PCR, and TCRdb kept only the in-frame ones, dropping some. The sample consists of tens of thousands of clones, around 86% of them appearing once. This CDR3 region has 17 residues. Germline CDR1 reads SGHTA; CDR2 reads FQGNSA. The germline V and J ends were trimmed by 0 bases and 2 bases, with 13 bases remaining between them. The sequence was obtained from a woman aged 45-59 years with HIV. The J gene is TRBJ2-2, the V gene TRBV7-2; D perhaps matches TRBD1 (6 bases). The sequenced sample was unsorted PBMCs, obtained 0.1 years before starting antiretroviral therapy. This CDR3 reads CASSLAVSGVNTGELFF. CDR3 sequence (DNA): TGTGCCAGCAGCTTAGCGGTTTCAGGGGTCAACACCGGGGAGCTGTTTTTT.